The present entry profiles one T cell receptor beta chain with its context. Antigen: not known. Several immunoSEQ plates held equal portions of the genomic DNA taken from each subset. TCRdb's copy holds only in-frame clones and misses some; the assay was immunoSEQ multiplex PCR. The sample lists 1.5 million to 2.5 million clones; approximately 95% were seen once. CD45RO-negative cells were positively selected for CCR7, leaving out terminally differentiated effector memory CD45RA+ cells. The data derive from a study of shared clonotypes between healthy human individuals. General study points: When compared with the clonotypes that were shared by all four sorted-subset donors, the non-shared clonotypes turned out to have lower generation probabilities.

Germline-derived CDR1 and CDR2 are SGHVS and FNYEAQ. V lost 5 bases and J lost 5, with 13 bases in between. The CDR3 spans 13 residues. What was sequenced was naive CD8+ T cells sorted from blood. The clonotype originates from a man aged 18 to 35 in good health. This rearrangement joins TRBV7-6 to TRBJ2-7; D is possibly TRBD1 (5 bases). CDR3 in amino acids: CASSNQGIDEQYF. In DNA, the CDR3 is TGTGCCAGCAGCAACCAGGGTATAGACGAGCAGTACTTC.